This T cell receptor beta chain emerged from a study of beta chain features in type 1 diabetes. Findings and caveats of the study: Within each of all four CD4+ subsets, Type 1 diabetes patients had TCRB CDR3s that were moderately but significantly shorter. No resolution was reached here on whether HLA type influences TCRB rearrangement.

The authors reverse transcribed all of the isolated RNA, so sequencing captured expressed TCRB transcripts. Generated by immunoSEQ multiplex PCR, the TCRdb table keeps only in-frame clones and is missing some. The sample has about 300,000 clones; approximately 13% are singletons. A note on this clone: Its antigen remains unidentified.

Germline V gene lookup returns CDR1 SGHRS and CDR2 YFSETQ. Trimming shortened V by 0 bases and J by 5 bases, and 6 bases separated the two germline ends. The CDR3 spans 13 residues. The chain links TRBV5-1 to TRBJ1-5, with D unresolved. This receptor was obtained from a woman aged 18-29 years with type 1 diabetes. The specimen was naive CD4+ T cells from blood. CDR3 sequence: CASSLATDQPQHF. The CDR3 bases are TGCGCCAGCAGCTTGGCAACAGATCAGCCCCAGCATTTT.